This TCR beta chain was profiled in a study of CD8+CD57+ T cells in acquired aplastic anemia. Overall study: Across the sorted CD4+ and CD8+ cells, DNA amounts averaged approximately 3.1 ug. Healthy donors yielded roughly 11 million CD4+ cell reads on average. Study-wide findings and caveats: Patients and controls had in common 25 to 35 CD8+ CDR3 sequences.

TCR beta VDJ combinations and CDR3 sequences were profiled from genomic DNA. TCRdb re-derived calls from the reads in MiXCR, one entry per CDR3 protein. The sample carries more than 150,000 distinct CDR3 sequences, around half recorded once. As to this clonotype: Its antigen is undetermined.

CDR1 and CDR2 (germline): MNHEY, SVGEGT. This CDR3 is 17 amino acids long. With V trimmed by 2 bases and J by 8 bases, 8 bases remained unmatched. The sequenced material came from sorted CD4+, CD8+, or CD8+CD57+ T cells (not recorded which) from PBMCs. This TCR derives from a human donor in good health. The chain has TRBV6-2 or TRBV6-3 and TRBJ2-4; TRBD2 matches 14 bases. As DNA, the CDR3 is TGTGCCAGCAGTTACCAATTGACTAGCGGGAGGGTAGACATTCAGTACTTC. This translates into CASSYQLTSGRVDIQYF.